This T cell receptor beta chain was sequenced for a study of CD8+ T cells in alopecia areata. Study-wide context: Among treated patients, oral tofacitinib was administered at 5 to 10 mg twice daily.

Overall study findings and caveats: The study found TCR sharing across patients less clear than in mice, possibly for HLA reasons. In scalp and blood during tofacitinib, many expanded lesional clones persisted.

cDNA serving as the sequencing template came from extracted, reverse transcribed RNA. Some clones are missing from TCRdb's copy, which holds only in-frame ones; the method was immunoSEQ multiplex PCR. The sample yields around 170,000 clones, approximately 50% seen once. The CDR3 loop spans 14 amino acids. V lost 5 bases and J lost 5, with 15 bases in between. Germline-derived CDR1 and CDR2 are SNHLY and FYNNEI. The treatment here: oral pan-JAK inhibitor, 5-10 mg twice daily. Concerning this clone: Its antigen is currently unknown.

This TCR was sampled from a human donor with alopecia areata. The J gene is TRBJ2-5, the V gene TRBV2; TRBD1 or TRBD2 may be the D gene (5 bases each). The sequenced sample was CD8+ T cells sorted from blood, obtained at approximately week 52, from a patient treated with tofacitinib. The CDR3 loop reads CASSILHEGETQYF. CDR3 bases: TGTGCCAGCAGTATACTCCATGAGGGGGAGACCCAGTACTTC.